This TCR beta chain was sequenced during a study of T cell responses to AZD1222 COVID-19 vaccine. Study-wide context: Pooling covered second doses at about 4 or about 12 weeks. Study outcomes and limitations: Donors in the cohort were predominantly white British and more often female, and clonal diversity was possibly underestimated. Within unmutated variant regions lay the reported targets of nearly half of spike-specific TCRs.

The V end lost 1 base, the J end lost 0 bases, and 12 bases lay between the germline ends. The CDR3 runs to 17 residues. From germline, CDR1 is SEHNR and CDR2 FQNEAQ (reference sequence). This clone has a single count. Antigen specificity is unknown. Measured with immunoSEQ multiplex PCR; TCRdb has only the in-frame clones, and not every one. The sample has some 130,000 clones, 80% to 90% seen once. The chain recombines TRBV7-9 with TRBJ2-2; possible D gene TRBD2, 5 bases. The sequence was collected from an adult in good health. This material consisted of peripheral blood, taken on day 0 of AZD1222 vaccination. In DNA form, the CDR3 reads TGTGCCAGCAGCTTAGATTTTGCGGGTTCGAACACCGGGGAGCTGTTTTTT. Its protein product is CASSLDFAGSNTGELFF.